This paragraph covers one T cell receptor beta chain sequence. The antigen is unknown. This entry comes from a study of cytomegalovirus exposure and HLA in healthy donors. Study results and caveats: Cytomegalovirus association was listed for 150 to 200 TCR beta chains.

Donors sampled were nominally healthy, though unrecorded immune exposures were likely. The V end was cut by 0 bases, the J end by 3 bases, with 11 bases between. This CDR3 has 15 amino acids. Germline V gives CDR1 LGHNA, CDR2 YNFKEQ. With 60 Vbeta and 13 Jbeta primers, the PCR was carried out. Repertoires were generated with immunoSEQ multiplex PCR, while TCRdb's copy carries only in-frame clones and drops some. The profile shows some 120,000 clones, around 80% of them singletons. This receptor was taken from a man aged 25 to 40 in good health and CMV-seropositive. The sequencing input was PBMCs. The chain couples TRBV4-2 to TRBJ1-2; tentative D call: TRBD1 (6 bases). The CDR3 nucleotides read TGTGCCAGCAGCCAAGATAGGGGGTCCTACTATGGCTACACCTTC. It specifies CASSQDRGSYYGYTF.